These 9 T cell receptor beta chains share one sample of origin, sequenced in a study of blood T cell repertoires in COVID-19. Clones were read by immunoSEQ multiplex PCR, and TCRdb kept only the in-frame ones, dropping some. The profile shows approximately 110,000 clones, about 79% of them singletons. Source material: peripheral blood. These receptors originate from an elderly woman with active or convalescent COVID-19.

The chain employs TRBV24-1 and TRBJ1-2, with a weak D call TRBD1 (5 bases). V dropped 1 base and J dropped 8 bases, with 10 bases sitting between them. Germline-derived CDR1 and CDR2 are KGHDR and SFDVKD. This CDR3 has 13 residues. The CDR3 region is CATSDFKGEGYTF. The CDR3 DNA sequence: TGTGCCACCAGTGATTTTAAAGGGGAAGGCTACACCTTC.

This chain connects TRBV19 to TRBJ2-5; TRBD2 is a possible D gene (7 bases). V was cut by 7 bases and J by 6 bases, with 12 bases left in between. Germline assignment: CDR1 LNHDA and CDR2 SQIVND (reference sequence). The CDR3 loop spans 12 amino acids. The CDR3 DNA follows: TGTGCCAGTAAGGGGGGGCGGAAGACCCAGTACTTC. It is translated as CASKGGRKTQYF. Full variable domain (outside the CDR3, taken from reference TRBV19 and TRBJ2-5): DGGITQSPKYLFRKEGQNVTLSCEQNLNHDAMYWYRQDPGQGLRLIYYSQIVNDFQKGDIAEGYSVSREKKESFPLTVTSAQKNPTAFYLCASKGGRKTQYFGPGTRLLVL.

The chain uses TRBV6-6 and TRBJ2-7, with D possibly being TRBD1 (5 bases). V was cut by 0 bases and J by 1 base, with 10 bases left in between. Germline-derived CDR1 and CDR2 are MNHNY and SVGAGI (reference sequence). The CDR3 has 15 residues. The CDR3 reads CASSYSTVSSYEQYF. The CDR3 coding sequence is TGTGCCAGCAGTTACTCGACAGTGTCTTCCTACGAGCAGTACTTC.

The chain combines TRBV28 with TRBJ2-7; D might be TRBD1 (5 bases). Germline CDR1 reads MDHEN; CDR2 reads SYDVKM. The CDR3 loop spans 13 amino acids. V lost 1 base to trimming and J lost 3 bases, with 7 bases between them. CDR3 sequence: CASSLSQDYEQYF. CDR3 sequence (DNA): TGTGCCAGCAGTTTATCACAGGACTACGAGCAGTACTTC.

The chain is built from TRBV6-5 and TRBJ1-6; D remains ambiguous. From germline, CDR1 is MNHEY and CDR2 SVGAGI. V gave up 2 bases and J gave up 10 bases, with 6 bases separating them. This CDR3 is built from 12 residues. CDR3 DNA sequence: TGTGCCAGCAGTTACGATAGATCACCCCTCCACTTT. Amino acids: CASSYDRSPLHF.

The V gene is TRBV6-6, the J gene TRBJ1-2; possible D gene TRBD1, 5 bases. The V gene's germline CDR1 is MNHNY and CDR2 SVGAGI (reference sequence). The ends were cut back, 6 bases at V and 8 bases at J, with 16 bases in the middle. This CDR3 is built from 13 residues. The CDR3 protein is CASSQPGLEGYTF. Written as DNA, the CDR3 is TGTGCCAGCAGCCAGCCGGGACTAGAAGGCTACACCTTC.

This clone showed up just a few times. The chain employs TRBV5-8 and TRBJ1-5, with D maybe TRBD1 (6 bases). From germline, CDR1 is SGHTS and CDR2 YDEGEE. The CDR3 is 14 amino acids. V gave up 4 bases and J gave up 5 bases, with 13 bases separating them. In nucleotides, the CDR3 is TGTGCCAGCAGCCTATACAGGGCAGATCAGCCCCAGCATTTT. Protein: CASSLYRADQPQHF.

The gene calls are TRBV19 and TRBJ1-1; D call uncertain. Germline CDR1 LNHDA, CDR2 SQIVND (reference sequence). The CDR3 totals 15 residues. V was pared by 5 bases and J by 4 bases, with 17 bases between. The chain's CDR3 is CASSRTASLSTEAFF. The CDR3 DNA reads as TGTGCCAGTAGTCGTACAGCTAGCTTGAGCACTGAAGCTTTCTTT.

This chain links TRBV6-6 with TRBJ1-5, with 10 bases lining up with TRBD1. The germline V gene encodes CDR1 MNHNY and CDR2 SVGAGI (reference sequence). The CDR3 contains 16 residues. Unmatched junction bases numbered 13, after V lost 8 bases and J lost 6 bases. CDR3 bases: TGTGCCAGCTTGGGGAGACAGGGGGCTATTAGTCAGCCCCAGCATTTT. As protein: CASLGRQGAISQPQHF.